Given below is one T cell receptor beta chain in context. This clone was detected only a few times. Its antigen is still unknown. The record has no base qualities; no much larger clone is one base away. This sample was included in a study of cytomegalovirus exposure and HLA in healthy donors (dated by TCRdb to between 2016 and 2019). In the study overall: In an earlier analysis of roughly 500 of the donors, around 290 Gb of sequence data and approximately 120 million unique TCR beta sequences from 180 million or so T cells were reported. An early release that covered about 600 HLA-typed donors contained approximately 300 gigabases of sequencing data and about 84 million unique TCR sequences. Of the roughly 400 genotyped donors, 80% to 90% were placed in the genetic ancestry cluster associated with self-reported Caucasian donors. The study was designed to test whether signatures of past pathogen exposure could be identified by cataloging public T cell receptors. The T cell repertoires of 666 subjects were profiled by immunosequencing and related to cytomegalovirus serostatus. Besides the first cohort of under 700 subjects, a separate validation cohort made up of roughly 120 different subjects was used. To predict cytomegalovirus infection status, the study combined high-throughput TCR immunosequencing, statistical association of individual TCRs with disease status, and machine learning. A later analysis re-analyzed previously published TCR beta repertoires from 666 donors and added high-resolution HLA genotyping to study TCR occurrence patterns. Rather than using new phenotypic data, the later analysis identified candidate immune exposures from TCR beta sequences and from how often those sequences occurred across donors. To decide whether each TCR beta V gene segment behaved as functional or pseudogenic, an earlier analysis of some 600 of the donors relied on high-throughput TCR beta sequencing. Donor age, sex, ethnicity and CMV serostatus were compiled together with the repertoire data. In a later genetic analysis, genome-wide SNP genotypes for about three fifths of the 666 donors were used, and that subset was treated as a discovery cohort. Every discovery cohort repertoire had been produced on one sequencing platform. HLA typing included class I and class II loci at four-digit resolution. The number of donors typed differed by locus, with roughly 620-630 for A, B, C, DRB1 and DQB1, 522 for DQA1, 600 to 610 for DPA1, and under 490 for DPB1. About five DR-DQ haplotypes were handled as single units for association and clustering, since linkage in the cohort was strong. Among about 360 genotyped donors of the cohort, an average of approximately 250,000 unique TCR beta nucleotide sequences were sequenced per donor, around 20% of them non-productive. The full study reports these points: Most CMV-associated TCR beta chains appeared to be HLA-restricted in a later analysis, and the HLA associations seemed to be driven largely by CMV exposure. Across donors, most TCR sequences were observed very rarely, whereas some public TCRs were present in many individuals. Compared with equally common non-associated chains, HLA-associated TCR beta chains in a later analysis were more clonally expanded and had lower generation probabilities. A further reported finding was that TCR beta sequences accurately predicted the HLA-A and HLA-B alleles for most subjects in the first cohort. The study listed 170 or so TCR beta chains as associated with cytomegalovirus. At a false discovery rate of 0.05, a later analysis linked 15,000 to 20,000 TCR beta sequences to specific HLA alleles. A later genetic analysis reported fewer N-insertions in productive TCRs among donors in an Asian-associated ancestry cluster than the roughly 690-donor mean. Strong co-occurrence of HLA alleles, especially DR and DQ, made assigning TCR associations to individual alleles difficult. A few of the identified cytomegalovirus-associated TCR beta chains were confirmed in vitro to be specific for cytomegalovirus antigens. Because the 87-base-pair reads could not distinguish some IMGT-functional V segments, including TRBV6-2 and TRBV6-3, those segments were excluded. An earlier analysis of roughly 570 of the donors showed that most TCR beta V segments appeared in productive rearrangements either about 90% or about 30% of the time, which broadly matched IMGT annotations. The authors suggested that the approach could potentially be extended to other disease states and immunological phenotypes. The sequencing pipeline was judged likely to have produced a cluster of highly shared sequence variants as a technical artifact. Because HLA typing was unavailable for some donors at each locus, only the typed subset was used in association tests. An association between a missense DCLRE1C variant and V-gene and J-gene trimming of TCR beta chains was found in a later genetic analysis and replicated in an independent cohort. Roughly uniform sequencing depth across donors was assumed in presence/absence analyses, although this assumption may not hold. The classifier was reported to diagnose cytomegalovirus status with high specificity and sensitivity in both the original cohort and the validation cohort. Linkage disequilibrium might explain the correlated functional status among segregating V segments, but an unknown experimental factor could not be ruled out. The only immune exposure information available for the cohort was CMV serostatus. Roughly 17 rarely observed V segments, including chromosome 9 orphons, were excluded from the earlier analysis of almost 600 of the donors because counts were too low. Only TCR beta chains were sequenced in this cohort, and the absence of alpha or paired-chain data limited detectable features. A later analysis found that TCR association rates varied across HLA loci, with DRB1 alleles showing the most associated TCRs and HLA-C alleles the fewest. A later analysis reported that several top co-occurrence clusters appeared linked to parvovirus B19, influenza, CMV and Epstein-Barr virus.

The cohort consisted of fewer than 700 healthy bone marrow donors. Cohort members were all nominally healthy when sampled, although unrecorded immune exposures were likely present. The donor tested CMV seronegative and was one of the 352 seronegative cohort members. Each donor provided a peripheral blood sample, and peripheral blood mononuclear cells were used for TCR beta sequencing. Genomic DNA was extracted from the blood cell samples with the Qiagen DNeasy Blood Extraction Kit. Sequences LGHNA (CDR1) and YNFKEQ (CDR2) are obtained from the germline V gene. Its CDR3 holds 14 amino acids, cysteine through phenylalanine. Of all the DNA, just the CDR3 is kept, 42 bases in frame from base 1. Deletion took 0 bases off V and 3 bases off J, with a span of 8 bases between the germline ends. The library was generated by the immunoSEQ multiplex PCR assay. A mixture of 60 forward primers for TCR Vbeta segments and 13 reverse primers for TCR Jbeta segments was used in the multiplex PCR. The CDR3 region of rearranged TCR beta genes was amplified from genomic DNA by a multiplex PCR assay. On the Illumina HiSeq System, the amplified TCR beta libraries were sequenced as 87-base-pair reads. Per the original workflow: Across the 670 or so repertoires, a later analysis counted some 81 million unique TCR beta chains, roughly 11 million of which were shared by at least two donors. To remove PCR and sequencing errors, raw reads were error-corrected and collapsed into unique sequences using a nearest-neighbor algorithm that merged closely related sequences. To assign V, D and J gene segments, CDR3 sequences were aligned to IMGT reference sequences. For a sequence to be retained, at least a six-nucleotide match to both a V gene segment and a J gene segment was required. A rearrangement was called productive if the CDR3 had no stop codons and remained in frame with V and J, and every other rearrangement was called non-productive. CDR3 was defined by IMGT convention, running from the second conserved V-encoded cysteine to the conserved J-encoded phenylalanine. In an earlier analysis of approximately 590 of the donors, sequences lacking an unambiguous match to a single V gene segment were excluded. An earlier analysis of fewer than 650 of the donors classified V segments as functional when productive rearrangements were above 56.7% and as segregating when the standard deviation between donors was above 5%. To diagnose cytomegalovirus status from the catalog of TCR beta chain sequences, a statistical classification framework was built. In a later analysis, TCR nucleotide sequences were compared against IMGT/GENE-DB human TR gene sequences so that V and J genes could be assigned. In a later analysis, CDR3 sequences and most-parsimonious VDJ recombination scenarios were assigned using the TCRdist pipeline. In a later analysis, each TCR beta chain was defined by its CDR3 amino acid sequence together with its V-gene family, and reads lacking a unique V-gene family were excluded. In a later analysis, fewer than 650 highly shared, low-generation-probability nucleotide sequences were removed to address suspected cross-contamination and a sequencing artifact. In a later analysis, a clonal expansion index was calculated for each public chain from normalized within-repertoire ranks of inferred template counts. A later analysis computed generation probabilities with a VDJ recombination model fitted to out-of-frame rearrangements, and checked the results against IGoR. Hypergeometric tests were used in a later analysis to score TCR-TCR, TCR-HLA and TCR-CMV co-occurrence, with a repertoire-size bias correction applied to the TCR pairs. In a later analysis, false discovery rates were estimated by permuting HLA or CMV assignments 20 times. A later analysis grouped co-occurring TCRs with DBSCAN, adding TCRdist sequence similarity when clustering within HLA-allele-positive subsets. Repertoires with fewer than 30,000 or more than 120,000 public chains, plus five repertoires with anomalous nucleotide sharing, were excluded from co-occurrence clustering. TCRdb took over this immuneACCESS table, retaining in-frame rearrangements with V and J assigned. Such tables are incomplete; in checked studies, under half of the missing clones stem from an unresolved V gene, and the remainder is unexplained. For V, J and clone size, that table is used; D and trimming come from the DNA. The sample yields roughly 99,000 clones; approximately 75% were counted once. The top ten clonotypes cover over 3% of the sample.

This sequence originates from a woman aged 40 to 50 in good health and CMV-seronegative. The V and J genes are TRBV4-2 and TRBJ2-5; TRBD1 is possibly the D segment (5 matching bases). The sequenced sample consisted of PBMCs. Here the CDR3 is given as CASSQDLTEETQYF. The DNA sequence is as follows: TGTGCCAGCAGCCAAGATCTGACAGAAGAGACCCAGTACTTC.